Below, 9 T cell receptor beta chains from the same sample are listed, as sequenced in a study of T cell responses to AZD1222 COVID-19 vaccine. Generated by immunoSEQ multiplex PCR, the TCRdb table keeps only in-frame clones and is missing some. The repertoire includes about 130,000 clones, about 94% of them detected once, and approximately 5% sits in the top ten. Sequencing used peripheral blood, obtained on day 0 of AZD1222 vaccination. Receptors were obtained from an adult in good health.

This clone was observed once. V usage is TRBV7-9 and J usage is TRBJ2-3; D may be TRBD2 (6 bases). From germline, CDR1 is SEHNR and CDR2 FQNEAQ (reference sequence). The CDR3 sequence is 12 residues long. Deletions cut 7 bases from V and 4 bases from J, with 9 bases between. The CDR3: CASTRLADTQYF. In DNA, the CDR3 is TGTGCCAGCACTCGACTAGCAGATACGCAGTATTTT.

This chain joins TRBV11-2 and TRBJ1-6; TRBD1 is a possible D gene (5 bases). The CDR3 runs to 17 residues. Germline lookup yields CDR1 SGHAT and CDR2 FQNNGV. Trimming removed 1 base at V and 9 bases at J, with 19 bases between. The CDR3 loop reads CASSLVGPWGTSSPLHF. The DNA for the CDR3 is TGTGCCAGCAGCTTAGTCGGTCCATGGGGCACGTCTTCACCCCTCCACTTT. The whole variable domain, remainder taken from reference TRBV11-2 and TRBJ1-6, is EAGVAQSPRYKIIEKRQSVAFWCNPISGHATLYWYQQILGQGPKLLIQFQNNGVVDDSQLPKDRFSAERLKGVDSTLKIQPAKLEDSAVYLCASSLVGPWGTSSPLHFGNGTRLTVT.

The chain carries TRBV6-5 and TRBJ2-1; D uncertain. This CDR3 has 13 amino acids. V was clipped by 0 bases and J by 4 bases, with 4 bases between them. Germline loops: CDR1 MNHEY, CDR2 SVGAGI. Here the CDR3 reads CASSYSLYNEQFF. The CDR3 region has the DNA TGTGCCAGCAGTTACTCCCTTTACAATGAGCAGTTCTTC.

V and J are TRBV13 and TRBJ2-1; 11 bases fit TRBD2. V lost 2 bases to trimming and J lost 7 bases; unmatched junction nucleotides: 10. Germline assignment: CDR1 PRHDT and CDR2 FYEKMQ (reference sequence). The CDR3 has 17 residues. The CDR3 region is CASSLLTSSGRLNEQFF. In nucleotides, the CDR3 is TGTGCCAGCAGCTTACTGACCTCTAGCGGGAGGTTAAATGAGCAGTTCTTC.

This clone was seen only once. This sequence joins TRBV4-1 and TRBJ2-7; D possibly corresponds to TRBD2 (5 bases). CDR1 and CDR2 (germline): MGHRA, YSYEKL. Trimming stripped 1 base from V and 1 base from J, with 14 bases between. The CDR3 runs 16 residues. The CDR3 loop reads CASSQGHRGRSYEQYF. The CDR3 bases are TGCGCCAGCAGCCAAGGACACCGGGGAAGGTCCTACGAGCAGTACTTC.

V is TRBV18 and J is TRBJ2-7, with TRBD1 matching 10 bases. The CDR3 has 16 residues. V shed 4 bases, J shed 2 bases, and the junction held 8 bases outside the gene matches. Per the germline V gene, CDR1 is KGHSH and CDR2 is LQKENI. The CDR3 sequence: CASSHAGQGKTYEQYF. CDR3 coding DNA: TGTGCCAGCTCACACGCGGGACAGGGGAAGACCTACGAGCAGTACTTC.

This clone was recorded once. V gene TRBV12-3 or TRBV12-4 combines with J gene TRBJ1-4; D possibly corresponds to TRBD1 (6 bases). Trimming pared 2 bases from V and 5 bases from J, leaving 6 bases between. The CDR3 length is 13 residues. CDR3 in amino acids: CASSLTGNEKLFF. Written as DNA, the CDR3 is TGTGCCAGCAGTTTAACAGGGAATGAAAAACTGTTTTTT.

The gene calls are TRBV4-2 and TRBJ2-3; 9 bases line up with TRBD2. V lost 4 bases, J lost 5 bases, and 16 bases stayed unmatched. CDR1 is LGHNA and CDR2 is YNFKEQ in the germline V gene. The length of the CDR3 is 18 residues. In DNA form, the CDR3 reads TGTGCCAGCAGCCCGAGCCACTATATAGCGGGGGTTAAAGATACGCAGTATTTT. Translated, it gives CASSPSHYIAGVKDTQYF.

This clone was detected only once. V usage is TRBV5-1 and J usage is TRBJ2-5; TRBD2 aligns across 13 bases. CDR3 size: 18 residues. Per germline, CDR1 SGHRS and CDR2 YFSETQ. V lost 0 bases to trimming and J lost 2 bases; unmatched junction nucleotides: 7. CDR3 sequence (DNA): TGCGCCAGCAGCTTGGAAGGACTAGCGGGAGACGGGCAAGAGACCCAGTACTTC. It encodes CASSLEGLAGDGQETQYF.